One TCR beta chain is described in this entry. The CDR3 is made up of 15 amino acids. Germline CDR1 MNHNS, CDR2 SASEGT. Trimming pared 6 bases from V and 7 bases from J, leaving 16 bases between. This entry is derived from a study of OX40 agonist ivuxolimab in advanced cancers. Assay: immunoSEQ multiplex PCR; the TCRdb copy retains only in-frame clones and omits some. The data show about 24,000 clones, 80% to 90% seen once. The chain joins TRBV6-1 to TRBJ1-6, with D possibly TRBD1 on 5 matching bases. The receptor was derived from an adult with an advanced solid tumor such as melanoma, head and neck, liver or kidney cancer. This material consisted of CD4+ or CD8+ T cells sorted from blood, taken in a trial of the OX40 agonist ivuxolimab. DNA for the CDR3: TGTGCCAGCAGGGAGACAGTCGGGTGGAATTCACCCCTCCACTTT. As protein: CASRETVGWNSPLHF.